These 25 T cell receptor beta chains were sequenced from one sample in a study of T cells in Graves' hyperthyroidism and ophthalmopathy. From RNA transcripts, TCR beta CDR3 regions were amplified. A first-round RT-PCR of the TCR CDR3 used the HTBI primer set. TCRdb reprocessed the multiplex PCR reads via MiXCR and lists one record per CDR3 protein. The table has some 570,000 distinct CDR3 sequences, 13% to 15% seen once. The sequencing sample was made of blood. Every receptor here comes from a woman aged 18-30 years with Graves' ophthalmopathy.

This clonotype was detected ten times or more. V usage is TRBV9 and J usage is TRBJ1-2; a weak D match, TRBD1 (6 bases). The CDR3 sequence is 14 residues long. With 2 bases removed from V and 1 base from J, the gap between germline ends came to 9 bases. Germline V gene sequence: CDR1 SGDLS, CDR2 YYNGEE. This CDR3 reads CASSVEGGNYGYTF. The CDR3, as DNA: TGTGCCAGCAGCGTGGAGGGGGGTAACTATGGCTACACCTTC. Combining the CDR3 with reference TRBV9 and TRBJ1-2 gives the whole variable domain DSGVTQTPKHLITATGQRVTLRCSPRSGDLSVYWYQQSLDQGLQFLIQYYNGEERAKGNILERFSAQQFPDLHSELNLSSLELGDSALYFCASSVEGGNYGYTFGSGTRLTVV.

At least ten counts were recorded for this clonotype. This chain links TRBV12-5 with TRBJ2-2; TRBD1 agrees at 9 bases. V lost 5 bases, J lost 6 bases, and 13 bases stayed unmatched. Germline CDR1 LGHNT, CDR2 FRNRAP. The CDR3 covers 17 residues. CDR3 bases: TGTGCTAGTGGTACCAACCTGGGACAGGGAGGAGCCGGGGAGCTGTTTTTT. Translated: CASGTNLGQGGAGELFF.

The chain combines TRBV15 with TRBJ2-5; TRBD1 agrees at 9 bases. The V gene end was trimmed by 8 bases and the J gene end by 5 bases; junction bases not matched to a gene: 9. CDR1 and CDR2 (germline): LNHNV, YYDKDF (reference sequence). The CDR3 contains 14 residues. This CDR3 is CATADGTGRETQYF. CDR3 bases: TGTGCCACCGCGGACGGGACAGGGAGGGAGACCCAGTACTTC.

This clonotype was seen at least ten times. Here the CDR3 reads CASSPRDPLREQYF. In nucleotides, the CDR3 is TGTGCCAGCAGCCCCCGGGACCCGCTCCGCGAGCAGTACTTC. This chain connects TRBV7-8 to TRBJ2-7; D may match TRBD1 or TRBD2 (5 bases each). Germline assignment: CDR1 SGHVS and CDR2 FQNEAQ. V dropped 5 bases and J dropped 6 bases, with 17 bases sitting between them. There are 14 residues in the CDR3.

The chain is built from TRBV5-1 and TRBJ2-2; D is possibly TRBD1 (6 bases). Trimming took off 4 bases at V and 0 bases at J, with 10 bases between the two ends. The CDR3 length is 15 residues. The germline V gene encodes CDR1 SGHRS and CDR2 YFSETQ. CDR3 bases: TGCGCCAGCAGCCGGACAGTCGCGAACACCGGGGAGCTGTTTTTT. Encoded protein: CASSRTVANTGELFF.

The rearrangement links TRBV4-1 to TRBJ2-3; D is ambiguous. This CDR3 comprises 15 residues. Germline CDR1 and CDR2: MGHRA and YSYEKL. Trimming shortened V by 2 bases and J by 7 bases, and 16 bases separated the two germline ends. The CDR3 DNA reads TGCGCCAGCAGCCAACTTCCTGGGCGGCGCTATACGCAGTATTTT. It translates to CASSQLPGRRYTQYF.

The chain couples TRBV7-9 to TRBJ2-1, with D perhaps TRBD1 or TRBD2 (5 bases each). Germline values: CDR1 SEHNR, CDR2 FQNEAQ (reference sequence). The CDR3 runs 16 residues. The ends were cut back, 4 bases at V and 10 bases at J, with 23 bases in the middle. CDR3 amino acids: CASSSNRGEGQEEQFF. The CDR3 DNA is TGTGCCAGCAGCTCTAATAGGGGAGAGGGGCAAGAAGAGCAGTTCTTC.

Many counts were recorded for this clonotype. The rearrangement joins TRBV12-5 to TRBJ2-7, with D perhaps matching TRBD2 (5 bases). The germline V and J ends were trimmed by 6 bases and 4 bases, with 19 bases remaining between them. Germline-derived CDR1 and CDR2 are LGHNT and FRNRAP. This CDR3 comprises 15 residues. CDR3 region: CASGLTATSAYEQYF. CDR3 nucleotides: TGTGCTAGTGGCCTTACCGCCACTAGTGCGTACGAGCAGTACTTC.

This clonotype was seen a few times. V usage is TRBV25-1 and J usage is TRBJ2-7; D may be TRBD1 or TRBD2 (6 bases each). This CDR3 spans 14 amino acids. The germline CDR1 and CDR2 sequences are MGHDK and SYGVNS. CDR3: CDTLRGARSYEQYF. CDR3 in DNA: TGTGACACATTAAGGGGGGCCCGCTCCTACGAGCAGTACTTC.

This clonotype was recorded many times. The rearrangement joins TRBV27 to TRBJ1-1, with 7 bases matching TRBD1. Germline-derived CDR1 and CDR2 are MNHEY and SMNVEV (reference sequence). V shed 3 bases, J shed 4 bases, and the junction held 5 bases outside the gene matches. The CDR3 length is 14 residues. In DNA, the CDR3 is TGTGCCAGCAGTTTCAGGGGGGGGGGCACTGAAGCTTTCTTT. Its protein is CASSFRGGGTEAFF.

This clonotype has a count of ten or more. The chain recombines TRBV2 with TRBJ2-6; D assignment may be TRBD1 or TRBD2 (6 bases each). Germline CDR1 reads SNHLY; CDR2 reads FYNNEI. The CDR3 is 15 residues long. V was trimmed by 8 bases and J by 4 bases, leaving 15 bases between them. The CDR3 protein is CASEEGGAGANVLTF. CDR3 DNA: TGTGCCAGCGAAGAGGGGGGCGCCGGGGCCAACGTCCTGACTTTC.

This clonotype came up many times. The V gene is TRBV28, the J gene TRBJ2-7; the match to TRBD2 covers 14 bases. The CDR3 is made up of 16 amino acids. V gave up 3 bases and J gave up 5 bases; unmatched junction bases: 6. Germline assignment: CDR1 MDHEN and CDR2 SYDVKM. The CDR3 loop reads CASSFEGGLAGDEQYF. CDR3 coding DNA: TGTGCCAGCAGTTTTGAAGGGGGACTAGCGGGAGACGAGCAGTACTTC.

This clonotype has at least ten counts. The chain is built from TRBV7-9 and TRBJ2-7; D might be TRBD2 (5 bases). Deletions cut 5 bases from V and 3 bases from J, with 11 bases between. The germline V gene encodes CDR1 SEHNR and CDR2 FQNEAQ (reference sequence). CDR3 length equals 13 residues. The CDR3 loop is CASSQAVLYEQYF. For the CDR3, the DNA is TGTGCCAGCAGCCAAGCGGTACTCTACGAGCAGTACTTC.

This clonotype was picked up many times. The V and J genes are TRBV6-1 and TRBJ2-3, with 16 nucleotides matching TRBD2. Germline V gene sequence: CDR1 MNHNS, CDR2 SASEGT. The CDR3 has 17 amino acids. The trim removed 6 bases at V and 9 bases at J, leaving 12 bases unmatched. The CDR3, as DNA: TGTGCCAGCAGCCGTGCCGGGACTAGCGGGAGGGCCGACACGCAGTATTTT. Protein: CASSRAGTSGRADTQYF.

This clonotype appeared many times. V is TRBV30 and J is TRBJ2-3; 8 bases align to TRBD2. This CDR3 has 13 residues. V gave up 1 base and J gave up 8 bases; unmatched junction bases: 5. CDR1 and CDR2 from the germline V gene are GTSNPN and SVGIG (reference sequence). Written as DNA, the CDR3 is TGTGCCTGGAGTGACCGGGGGGGTGGTACGCAGTATTTT. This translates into CAWSDRGGGTQYF.

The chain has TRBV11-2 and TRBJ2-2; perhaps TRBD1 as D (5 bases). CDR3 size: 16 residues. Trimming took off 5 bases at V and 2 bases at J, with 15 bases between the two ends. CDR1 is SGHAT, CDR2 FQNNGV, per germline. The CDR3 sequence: CASSVLTDRNTGELFF. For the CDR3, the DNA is TGTGCCAGCAGCGTATTAACTGACAGAAACACCGGGGAGCTGTTTTTT. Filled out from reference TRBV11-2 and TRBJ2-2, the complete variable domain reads EAGVAQSPRYKIIEKRQSVAFWCNPISGHATLYWYQQILGQGPKLLIQFQNNGVVDDSQLPKDRFSAERLKGVDSTLKIQPAKLEDSAVYLCASSVLTDRNTGELFFGEGSRLTVL.

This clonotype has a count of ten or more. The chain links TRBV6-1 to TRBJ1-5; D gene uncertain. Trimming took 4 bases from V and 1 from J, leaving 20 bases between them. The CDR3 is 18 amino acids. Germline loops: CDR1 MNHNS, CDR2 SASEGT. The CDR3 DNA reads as TGTGCCAGCAGTGGGCCCTCGAGCAGCCGGTGGAGCAATCAGCCCCAGCATTTT. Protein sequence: CASSGPSSSRWSNQPQHF.

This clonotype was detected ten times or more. CDR3 sequence: CASSGTNSYEQYF. DNA for the CDR3: TGTGCCAGCAGTGGGACTAACTCCTACGAGCAGTACTTC. J is TRBJ2-7 and V is TRBV12-3 or TRBV12-4; TRBD2 agrees at 7 bases. This CDR3 is built from 13 residues. Trimming at V came to 5 bases and at J to 0 bases, leaving 1 base not matched to a gene.

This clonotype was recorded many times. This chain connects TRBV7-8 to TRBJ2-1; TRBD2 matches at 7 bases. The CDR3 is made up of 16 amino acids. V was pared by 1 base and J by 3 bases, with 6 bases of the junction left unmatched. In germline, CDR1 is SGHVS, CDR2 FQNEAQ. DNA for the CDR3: TGTGCCAGCAGCTTAGTGGCCGGGACTATCTACAATGAGCAGTTCTTC. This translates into CASSLVAGTIYNEQFF.

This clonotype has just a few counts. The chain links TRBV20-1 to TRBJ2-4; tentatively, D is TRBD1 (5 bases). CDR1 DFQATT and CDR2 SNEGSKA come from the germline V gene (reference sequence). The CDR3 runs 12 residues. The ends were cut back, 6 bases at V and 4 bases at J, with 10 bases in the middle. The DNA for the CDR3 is TGCAGTGCGACAGAGTTTAAAAACATTCAGTACTTC. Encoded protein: CSATEFKNIQYF.

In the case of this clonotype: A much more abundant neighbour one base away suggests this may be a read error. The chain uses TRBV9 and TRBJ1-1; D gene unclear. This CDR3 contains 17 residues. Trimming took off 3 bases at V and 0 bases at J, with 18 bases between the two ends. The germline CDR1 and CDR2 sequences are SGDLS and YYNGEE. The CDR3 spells CASSAMAVSGLNTEAFF. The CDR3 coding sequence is TGTGCCAGCAGCGCAATGGCGGTATCGGGCCTGAACACTGAAGCTTTCTTT.

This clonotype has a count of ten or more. As DNA, the CDR3 is TGTGCCAGCAGTTCCCCGAGGGGAGCAGATACGCAGTATTTT. Its translation is CASSSPRGADTQYF. The V call is TRBV28, the J call TRBJ2-3, with D perhaps TRBD1 or TRBD2 (5 bases each). With 4 bases removed from V and 4 bases from J, the gap between germline ends came to 12 bases. The CDR3 extends over 14 amino acids. Germline CDR1 is MDHEN and CDR2 is SYDVKM.

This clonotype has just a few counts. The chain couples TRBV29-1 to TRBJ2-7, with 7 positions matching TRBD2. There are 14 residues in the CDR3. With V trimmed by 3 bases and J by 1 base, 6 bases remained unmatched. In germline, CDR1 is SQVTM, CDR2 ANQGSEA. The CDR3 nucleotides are TGCAGCGTTGAGCTCCTAGCGGAATCCTACGAGCAGTACTTC. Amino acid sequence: CSVELLAESYEQYF.

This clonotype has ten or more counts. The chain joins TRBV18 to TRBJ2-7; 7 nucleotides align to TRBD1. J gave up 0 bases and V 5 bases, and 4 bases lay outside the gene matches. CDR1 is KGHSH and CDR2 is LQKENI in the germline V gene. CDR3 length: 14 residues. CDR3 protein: CASSGTATSYEQYF. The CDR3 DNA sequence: TGTGCCAGCTCAGGGACAGCCACCTCCTACGAGCAGTACTTC.

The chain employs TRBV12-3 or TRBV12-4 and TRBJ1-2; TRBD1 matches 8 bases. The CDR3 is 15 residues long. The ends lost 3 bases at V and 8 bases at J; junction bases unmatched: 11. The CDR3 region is CASSFLAQGAQGYTF. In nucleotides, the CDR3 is TGTGCCAGCAGTTTTTTAGCCCAGGGGGCGCAAGGCTACACCTTC.